This T cell receptor (beta chain) was identified in a study of a mutant IDH1 vaccine in newly diagnosed glioma. Overall study context: Beforehand, treatment had been radiotherapy, temozolomide, or both; the majority received both.

Time point described: baseline, week 1 (first vaccination visit). Treatment defined: pre-vaccination baseline after standard-of-care therapy. Libraries were prepared by immunoSEQ multiplex PCR; TCRdb keeps only in-frame clonotypes and omits some of them. The sample has 70,000 or so clones; around 82% are singletons. The study, taken as a whole, reports: Changes to the top peripheral T cell clonotypes appeared unrelated to pseudoprogression.

In regard to this clone: As yet, its antigen is unknown.

The sample in question was peripheral blood mononuclear cells (PBMCs), obtained from a glioma patient treated with radiotherapy, temozolomide or both. The receptor's source is a woman between 18 and 29 years old with glioma. Some clones in this sample may be carry-over from other donors' samples.

CDR3: CASSPYRDTRPGELFF. CDR3 nucleotide sequence: TGTGCCAGCAGCCCGTACCGGGACACCCGTCCCGGGGAGCTGTTTTTT. The chain recombines TRBV7-8 with TRBJ2-2, with D perhaps TRBD1 (6 bases). The germline CDR1 and CDR2 sequences are SGHVS and FQNEAQ. V was pared by 5 bases and J by 6 bases, with 19 bases between. The CDR3 spans 16 residues. Variable domain in full (rest from reference TRBV7-8 and TRBJ2-2): GAGVSQSPRYKVAKRGQDVALRCDPISGHVSLFWYQQALGQGPEFLTYFQNEAQLDKSGLPSDRFFAERPEGSVSTLKIQRTQQEDSAVYLCASSPYRDTRPGELFFGEGSRLTVL.